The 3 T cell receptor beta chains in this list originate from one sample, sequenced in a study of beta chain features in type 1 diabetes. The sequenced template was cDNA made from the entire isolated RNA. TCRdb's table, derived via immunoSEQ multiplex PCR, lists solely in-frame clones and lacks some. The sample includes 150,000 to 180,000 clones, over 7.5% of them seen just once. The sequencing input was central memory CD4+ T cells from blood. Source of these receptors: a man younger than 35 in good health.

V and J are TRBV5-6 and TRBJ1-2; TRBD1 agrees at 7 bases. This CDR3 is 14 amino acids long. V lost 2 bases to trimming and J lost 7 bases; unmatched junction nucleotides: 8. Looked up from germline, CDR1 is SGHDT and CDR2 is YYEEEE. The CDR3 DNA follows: TGTGCCAGCAGCTTTAACAGGGGTCTCGGTGGCTACACCTTC. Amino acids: CASSFNRGLGGYTF.

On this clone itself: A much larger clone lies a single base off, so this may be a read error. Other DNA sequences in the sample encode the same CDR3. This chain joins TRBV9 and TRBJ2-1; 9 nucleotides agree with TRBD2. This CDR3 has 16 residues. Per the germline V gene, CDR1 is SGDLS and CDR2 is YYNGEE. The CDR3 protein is CASSVARAGGGNEQFF. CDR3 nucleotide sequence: TGTGCCAGCAGCGTAGCAAGAGCGGGGGGAGGGAATGAGCAATTCTTC.

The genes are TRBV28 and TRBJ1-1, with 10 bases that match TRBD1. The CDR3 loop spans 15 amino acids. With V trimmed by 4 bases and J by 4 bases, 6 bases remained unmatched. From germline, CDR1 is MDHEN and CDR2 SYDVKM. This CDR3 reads CASSSWTGGFTEAFF. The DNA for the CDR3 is TGTGCCAGCAGTTCATGGACAGGGGGGTTCACTGAAGCTTTCTTT. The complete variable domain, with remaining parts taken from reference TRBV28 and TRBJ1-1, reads DVKVTQSSRYLVKRTGEKVFLECVQDMDHENMFWYRQDPGLGLRLIYFSYDVKMKEKGDIPEGYSVSREKKERFSLILESASTNQTSMYLCASSSWTGGFTEAFFGQGTRLTVV.